This T cell receptor beta chain was profiled in a study of STAT5B mutations in CD4+ large granular lymphocyte leukemia. This table comes from immunoSEQ multiplex PCR, and its TCRdb copy is limited to in-frame clones, with some not included. The sample lists some 30,000 clones, around 67% seen once, with 1.5% to 2% in the top ten. V gave up 3 bases and J gave up 7 bases; unmatched junction bases: 11. The germline V gene has CDR1 SGHDN and CDR2 FVKESK. The CDR3 has 17 residues. The sequencing sample was made of CD4+ T cells from blood buffy coats. This chain connects TRBV14 to TRBJ2-3, with 12 positions matching TRBD2. The clonotype originates from a human donor in good health. CDR3 sequence: CASSHPPSGGAGNTQYF. DNA for the CDR3: TGTGCCAGCAGCCACCCGCCTAGCGGGGGGGCTGGAAATACGCAGTATTTT.